These T cell receptor beta chains were read from a single sample in a study of shared clonotypes between healthy human individuals. Profiling relied on immunoSEQ multiplex PCR, and the TCRdb table lists in-frame clones only, not all of them. Here the sample spans about 2.4 million clones, under 95% being singletons. The source material was naive CD4+ T cells from PBMCs. The source of these receptors is a young man in good health. Some clones in this sample may be carry-over from other donors' samples. The CDR3 runs from the conserved cysteine through the conserved F or W. Each record gives: clone size, J gene, D gene, V gene, CDR3 DNA, CDR3 protein. D genes are given only for firm matches. The size entry is marked missing in some rows and otherwise reads once, few, many or a size class.

clone size: NA
J gene: TRBJ2-7
D gene: NA
V gene: TRBV5-5
CDR3 DNA: TGTGCCAGCAGCTTGGCCGTCGACTACGAGCAGTACTTC
CDR3 protein: CASSLAVDYEQYF

clone size: NA
J gene: TRBJ2-7
D gene: NA
V gene: TRBV7-3
CDR3 DNA: TGTGCCAGCAGCAAGGGGCCTAGCGAGACCTACGAGCAGTACTTC
CDR3 protein: CASSKGPSETYEQYF

clone size: NA
J gene: TRBJ1-2
D gene: NA
V gene: TRBV15
CDR3 DNA: TGTGCCACCAGCAGAGATCACGGGCAGGGAAAGAACTATGGCTACACCTTC
CDR3 protein: CATSRDHGQGKNYGYTF

clone size: NA
J gene: TRBJ1-1
D gene: NA
V gene: TRBV21-1
CDR3 DNA: TGTGCCAGCAAGGGAGGGACCCTGAACACTGAAGCTTTCTTT
CDR3 protein: CASKGGTLNTEAFF

clone size: NA
J gene: TRBJ2-2
D gene: NA
V gene: TRBV5-1
CDR3 DNA: TGCGCCAGCAGCTCCGGGACCCCTAGCACCGGGGAGCTGTTTTTT
CDR3 protein: CASSSGTPSTGELFF

clone size: NA
J gene: TRBJ2-1
D gene: TRBD2
V gene: TRBV5-4
CDR3 DNA: TGTGCCAGCAGCATTGAGGCGGGAGACTACAATGAGCAGTTCTTC
CDR3 protein: CASSIEAGDYNEQFF

clone size: NA
J gene: TRBJ2-1
D gene: TRBD2
V gene: TRBV27
CDR3 DNA: TGTGCCAGCAGTTTTCGTCGGGACTATTCAAGCTCCTACAATGAGCAGTTCTTC
CDR3 protein: CASSFRRDYSSSYNEQFF

clone size: once
J gene: TRBJ1-2
D gene: TRBD1
V gene: TRBV11-1
CDR3 DNA: TGTGCCAGCAGCCTCCGAGGGACAGGGGGCATCTTCGACTATGGCTACACCTTC
CDR3 protein: CASSLRGTGGIFDYGYTF

clone size: NA
J gene: TRBJ2-7
D gene: NA
V gene: TRBV18
CDR3 DNA: TGTGCCAGCTCACCAAGGGGCGGGACACTACCTTCCTACGAGCAGTACTTC
CDR3 protein: CASSPRGGTLPSYEQYF

clone size: NA
J gene: TRBJ2-2
D gene: NA
V gene: TRBV9
CDR3 DNA: TGTGCCAGCAGCGTATACACCGGGGAGCTGTTTTTT
CDR3 protein: CASSVYTGELFF

clone size: once
J gene: TRBJ2-5
D gene: NA
V gene: TRBV5-6
CDR3 DNA: TGTGCCAGCAGCTTGGAAGCAGGGTGGGAGACCCAGTACTTC
CDR3 protein: CASSLEAGWETQYF

clone size: NA
J gene: TRBJ2-5
D gene: TRBD2
V gene: TRBV30
CDR3 DNA: TGTGCCTGGAGTCAAGGGACTAGTTTAGAGACCCAGTACTTC
CDR3 protein: CAWSQGTSLETQYF

clone size: NA
J gene: TRBJ1-5
D gene: NA
V gene: TRBV28
CDR3 DNA: TGTGCCAGCAGTACCCTCGCAGTGAATCAGCCCCAGCATTTT
CDR3 protein: CASSTLAVNQPQHF

clone size: NA
J gene: TRBJ2-2
D gene: NA
V gene: TRBV11-3
CDR3 DNA: TGTGCCAGCAGCTCGGCCAGGGCGACCGGGGAGCTGTTTTTT
CDR3 protein: CASSSARATGELFF

clone size: once
J gene: TRBJ2-3
D gene: NA
V gene: TRBV20-1
CDR3 DNA: TGCAGTGCTCTTATCACCGATACGCAGTATTTT
CDR3 protein: CSALITDTQYF

clone size: once
J gene: TRBJ2-7
D gene: TRBD2
V gene: TRBV5-1
CDR3 DNA: TGCGCCAGCAGCCTCGTGTTAGCGGGAAACGAGCAGTACTTC
CDR3 protein: CASSLVLAGNEQYF

clone size: once
J gene: TRBJ2-3
D gene: TRBD2
V gene: TRBV5-6
CDR3 DNA: TGTGCCAGCAGCTTGGTTACTAGCGGGAGTGATACGCAGTATTTT
CDR3 protein: CASSLVTSGSDTQYF

clone size: NA
J gene: TRBJ2-5
D gene: NA
V gene: TRBV25-1
CDR3 DNA: TGTGCCAGCAGTGACCAGACAGGTCAAGAGACCCAGTACTTC
CDR3 protein: CASSDQTGQETQYF

clone size: NA
J gene: TRBJ1-5
D gene: NA
V gene: TRBV27
CDR3 DNA: TGTGCCAGCAGTCCAGATACAGCTTGGGGCAATCAGCCCCAGCATTTT
CDR3 protein: CASSPDTAWGNQPQHF

clone size: NA
J gene: TRBJ2-3
D gene: TRBD2
V gene: TRBV5-1
CDR3 DNA: TGCGCCAGCAGCCCATGGCCGGGGCGGGAGAGCACAGATACGCAGTATTTT
CDR3 protein: CASSPWPGRESTDTQYF

clone size: NA
J gene: TRBJ1-2
D gene: NA
V gene: TRBV4-3
CDR3 DNA: TGCGCCAGCAGCCAAGAGAGGAACCCGGCCGCCTATGGCTACACCTTC
CDR3 protein: CASSQERNPAAYGYTF

clone size: NA
J gene: TRBJ1-1
D gene: TRBD1
V gene: TRBV15
CDR3 DNA: TGTGCCACCAGCAGAGATCGGGGGACAGGGGGGAACACTGAAGCTTTCTTT
CDR3 protein: CATSRDRGTGGNTEAFF

clone size: once
J gene: TRBJ2-7
D gene: TRBD2
V gene: TRBV4-2
CDR3 DNA: TGTGCCAGCAGCCGACTAGCTTCGAGCTCCTACGAGCAGTACTTC
CDR3 protein: CASSRLASSSYEQYF

clone size: NA
J gene: TRBJ2-5
D gene: TRBD2
V gene: TRBV5-4
CDR3 DNA: TGTGCCAGCAGCCCGGGACTAGTGGGCCCAGAGACCCAGTACTTC
CDR3 protein: CASSPGLVGPETQYF

clone size: NA
J gene: TRBJ2-7
D gene: NA
V gene: TRBV9
CDR3 DNA: TGTGCCAGCAGCGCTGCCCCAGTGAAAAGCTCCTACGAGCAGTACTTC
CDR3 protein: CASSAAPVKSSYEQYF

clone size: NA
J gene: TRBJ2-7
D gene: TRBD1
V gene: TRBV6-5
CDR3 DNA: TGTGCCAGCAGTCGTGACAGGGTCCACGAGCAGTACTTC
CDR3 protein: CASSRDRVHEQYF

clone size: NA
J gene: TRBJ2-2
D gene: TRBD2
V gene: TRBV9
CDR3 DNA: TGTGCCAGCAGCGTAGTTGGGACTAGTGGCATCGGGGAGCTGTTTTTT
CDR3 protein: CASSVVGTSGIGELFF

clone size: NA
J gene: TRBJ2-3
D gene: NA
V gene: TRBV7-9
CDR3 DNA: TGTGCCAGCAGCTCCGGGGCGTCTAGCACAGATACGCAGTATTTT
CDR3 protein: CASSSGASSTDTQYF

clone size: NA
J gene: TRBJ1-2
D gene: NA
V gene: TRBV28
CDR3 DNA: TGTGCCAGCAGTTTAGTCCGCCGCGGCCATGGCTACACCTTC
CDR3 protein: CASSLVRRGHGYTF